This TCR beta chain was sequenced for a study of control samples from healthy donors and cancer patients. The repertoire was sequenced with immunoSEQ multiplex PCR; TCRdb's copy has only in-frame clones and lacks some. This sample has about 150,000 clones, with over 90% found just once. The CDR3 spans 11 residues. V lost 4 bases to trimming and J lost 4 bases, with 3 bases between them. The germline V gene encodes CDR1 SGHDT and CDR2 YYEEEE. The chain joins TRBV5-6 to TRBJ1-3; D is unclear. The receptor's source is a man aged 50 to 59 in good health. The sequencing input was blood. The CDR3 region has the DNA TGTGCCAGCAGCATCGGAAACACCATATATTTT. Translated: CASSIGNTIYF.